Listed below are T cell receptor beta chains from one sample, sequenced in a study of blood T cell repertoires in COVID-19. Method: immunoSEQ multiplex PCR; TCRdb's copy keeps in-frame clones and lacks some. The sample carries 150,000 to 200,000 clones, 65% to 80% recorded once. The sequenced sample consisted of PBMCs or T cells enriched from blood (not recorded which). These receptor sequences come from a woman aged 65 to 85 in a cohort exposed to, infected with or recovered from COVID-19 (not recorded which). The CDR3 runs from the conserved cysteine through the conserved F or W. Part of the rows lack a size; the others show once, few, many or a class for expanded clones.

clone_size	v_call	cdr3_aa
NA	TRBV19	CASSPIGGGNGYEQYF
NA	TRBV19	CASSIKQVYNSPLHF
NA	TRBV9	CASSVGGNLPTDTQYF
once	TRBV2	CASRAGIRTDTQYF
few	TRBV2	CASSADSNYGYTF
NA	TRBV4-1	CASSQLGGWTSGMTDTQYF
NA	TRBV27	CASSRGLLGYGYTF
NA	TRBV11-2	CASSPYGNEQFF
NA	TRBV5-1	CASSIGQNNEQFF
NA	TRBV28	CASSSTGIEANVLTF
NA	TRBV18	CASSPRLGGGRETQYF
NA	TRBV28	CASYERRGVVNSPLHF
many	TRBV6-6	CASRGADTGELFF
NA	TRBV24-1	CATSKAGTLGNEQFF
NA	TRBV5-1	CASSQGQGDGYTF
NA	TRBV2	CASSERGRGPDTQYF
NA	TRBV11-2	CASSPAGTSAYVKQFF
NA	TRBV28	CASSPGRDYEQYF
once	TRBV2	CASSVLTGGTEAFF
NA	TRBV4-3	CASSHLTTGKNIQYF
NA	TRBV7-9	CASSLGPLRGGHSPLHF
few	TRBV23-1	CASSQRDRGRYQPQHF
NA	TRBV5-1	CASSLEFREETQYF
NA	TRBV15	CATSRQGGRQQYF
NA	TRBV19	CASSPSSTYEQYF
NA	TRBV7-8	CASSPGAWAPLHF
NA	TRBV19	CASSIDPHREGAYQPQHF
few	TRBV5-6	CASSSTGGRDQPQHF
NA	TRBV24-1	CATSDAGGAYNEQFF
NA	TRBV4-2	CASSQEMDPGGPLNEQFF
NA	TRBV6-5	CASSSSGRAFETQYF
NA	TRBV11-1	CASSEGQGSYNEQFF
NA	TRBV28	CAGKQGSYNSPLHF
NA	TRBV12-3/TRBV12-4	CASAYGGGGKLFF
NA	TRBV6-6	CASSYGDRPYEQYF
NA	TRBV28	CASRGQGEAFF
NA	TRBV19	CASSIGPGQGIYGYTF
NA	TRBV5-1	CASSLTGVRANEKLFF
NA	TRBV21-1	CASSKGQGKETQYF
NA	TRBV1	CTSSQVSSGRGWFVQYF
once	TRBV6-2/TRBV6-3	CASSSPGLSSTGELFF
few	TRBV28	CASSPRGGVNTEAFF
NA	TRBV28	CASSEEQGLNTEAFF
NA	TRBV18	CASSAQGAVGQPQHF
few	TRBV5-3	CARSLVLGSPLHF
NA	TRBV5-1	CASSLTSGDYNEQFF
NA	TRBV18	CASSPNSPSGSYEQYF
NA	TRBV7-2	CASSLATGSSEQYF
NA	TRBV28	CASSGLGAGNTDTQYF
NA	TRBV30	CAWSGGTGGDQPQHF